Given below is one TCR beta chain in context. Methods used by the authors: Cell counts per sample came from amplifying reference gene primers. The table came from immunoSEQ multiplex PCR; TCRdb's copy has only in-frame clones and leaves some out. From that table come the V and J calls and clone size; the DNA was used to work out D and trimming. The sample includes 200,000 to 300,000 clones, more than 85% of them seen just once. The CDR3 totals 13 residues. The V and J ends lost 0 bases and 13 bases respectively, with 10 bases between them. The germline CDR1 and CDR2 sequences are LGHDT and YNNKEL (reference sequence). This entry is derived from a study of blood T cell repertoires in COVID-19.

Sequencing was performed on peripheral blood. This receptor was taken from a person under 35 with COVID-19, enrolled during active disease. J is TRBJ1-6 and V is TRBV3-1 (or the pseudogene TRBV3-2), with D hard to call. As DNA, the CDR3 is TGTGCCAGCAGCCAAGATGCGAGGGTGCCCCTCCACTTT. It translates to CASSQDARVPLHF.